The present T cell receptor (beta chain) was sequenced within a study of CD8 T cells in Susac syndrome. The RNA, about 0.45 to 1 ug, was put through reverse transcription using random hexamers. TCRdb reprocessed the immunoSEQ multiplex PCR reads via MiXCR and lists one record per CDR3 protein. The data show around 160,000 distinct CDR3 sequences, with about 93% seen just once and 0.14% held by the top ten. The V gene end was trimmed by 8 bases and the J gene end by 0 bases; junction bases not matched to a gene: 9. The CDR3 sequence is 16 residues long. Germline-derived CDR1 and CDR2 are SNHLY and FYNNEI.

The sample taken for sequencing was CD4+ T cells from PBMCs. The receptor comes from a human donor in good health. The rearrangement uses TRBV2 and TRBJ1-5, with 8 bases identical to TRBD1. CDR3 loop: CASDGQGKYSNQPQHF. In DNA form, the CDR3 reads TGTGCCAGCGATGGACAGGGTAAATATAGCAATCAGCCCCAGCATTTT.